In this sample, the clone carrying this TCR beta chain turned up a few times. Via MiXCR, TCRdb re-called the 5' RACE reads, giving one row per CDR3 protein. The data show around 450,000 distinct CDR3 sequences, with approximately 15% seen just once and approximately 0.52% held by the top ten. These data come from a study of identical twins. Germline trimming cut 4 bases from V and 7 bases from J; bases unmatched to any gene: 12. The CDR3 is 14 amino acids. Germline CDR1 is DFQATT and CDR2 is SNEGSKA (reference sequence). These data were also filed under a second study, of yellow fever vaccine responses in identical twins.

The rearrangement uses TRBV20-1 and TRBJ2-5; the match to TRBD2 covers 7 bases. This receptor was identified in a young woman in good health. The sample taken for sequencing was CD4+ T cells sorted from blood. CDR3 region: CSATLAAKRGTQYF. The CDR3 DNA follows: TGCAGTGCTACCCTAGCGGCCAAGCGGGGGACCCAGTACTTC.